This T cell receptor beta chain was captured in a study of regulatory T cells in long-lasting Graves disease. HTBI primers from iRepertoire and Arm-PCR of CDR3 regions yielded the TCR beta libraries. TCRdb reprocessed the multiplex PCR reads with MiXCR, giving one entry per CDR3 protein. This table has around 360,000 distinct CDR3 sequences, roughly 15% appearing once. Trimming stripped 8 bases from V and 6 bases from J, with 17 bases between. The CDR3 runs to 13 residues. Germline V gene lookup returns CDR1 SNHLY and CDR2 FYNNEI. Time point meaning: newly diagnosed GD, antithyroid drugs for less than 3 months. PBMC-derived RNA was used for the TCR library. In this sample, this clonotype turned up many times. This sample was shared with a second study, whose subject was T cells in Graves' hyperthyroidism and ophthalmopathy. That report notes: During a first-round RT-PCR of the TCR CDR3, the HTBI primer set was used. Patients with ophthalmopathy were separated from those with stable hyperthyroidism by a 13 V-J model.

Sequenced here: peripheral blood mononuclear cells (PBMCs), sampled at new diagnosis, from a patient treated with antithyroid drugs. This TCR came from a woman between 18 and 29 years old with Graves disease. This rearrangement joins TRBV2 to TRBJ2-7; D is perhaps TRBD2 (5 bases). The CDR3 bases are TGTGCCAGCCACCCCGGAGGATCCATCGAGCAGTACTTC. Translation: CASHPGGSIEQYF.